What follows is one TCR beta chain and its context. This sample was included in a study of blood T cell repertoires in COVID-19. Study background: Samples representing acute and convalescent COVID-19 were sourced from the United States, Italy and Spain.

Deletions cut 3 bases from V and 2 bases from J, with 5 bases between. Germline CDR1 and CDR2: LNHDA and SQIVND (reference sequence). The CDR3 has 13 amino acids. Data came from immunoSEQ multiplex PCR; TCRdb stores just in-frame clones and leaves some out. The sample lists some 180,000 clones, around four fifths occurring once. The sequence was collected from a woman in her sixties or seventies who had recovered from COVID-19. The sequencing sample was made of peripheral blood. The rearrangement links TRBV19 to TRBJ2-1; D uncertain. The CDR3 is CASSISTYNEQFF. The CDR3 nucleotides are TGTGCCAGTAGTATTTCAACCTACAATGAGCAGTTCTTC.